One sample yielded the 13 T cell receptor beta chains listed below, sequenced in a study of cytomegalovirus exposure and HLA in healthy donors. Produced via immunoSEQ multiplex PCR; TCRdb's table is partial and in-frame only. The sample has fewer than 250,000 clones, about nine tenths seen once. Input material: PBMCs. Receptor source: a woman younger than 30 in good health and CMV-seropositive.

The CDR3 here is CASSQDPGDYEQYF. The CDR3, as DNA: TGCGCCAGCAGCCAAGACCCAGGGGACTACGAGCAGTACTTC. V gene TRBV4-1 combines with J gene TRBJ2-7; D possibly corresponds to TRBD1 (6 bases). CDR1 is MGHRA, CDR2 YSYEKL, per germline. The CDR3 loop spans 14 amino acids. The ends were cut back, 0 bases at V and 3 bases at J, with 9 bases in the middle.

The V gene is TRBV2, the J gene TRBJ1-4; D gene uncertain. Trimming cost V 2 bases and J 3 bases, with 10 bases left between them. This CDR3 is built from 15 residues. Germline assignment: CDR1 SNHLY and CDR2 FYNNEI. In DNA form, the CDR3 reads TGTGCCAGCAGTGAAAGGCCAGCGCCTAATGAAAAACTGTTTTTT. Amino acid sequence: CASSERPAPNEKLFF.

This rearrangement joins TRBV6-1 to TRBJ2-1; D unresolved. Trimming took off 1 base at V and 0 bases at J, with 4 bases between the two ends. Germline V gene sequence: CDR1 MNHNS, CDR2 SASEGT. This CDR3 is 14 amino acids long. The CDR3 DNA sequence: TGTGCCAGCAGTGAAGGGAGCTCCTACAATGAGCAGTTCTTC. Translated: CASSEGSSYNEQFF.

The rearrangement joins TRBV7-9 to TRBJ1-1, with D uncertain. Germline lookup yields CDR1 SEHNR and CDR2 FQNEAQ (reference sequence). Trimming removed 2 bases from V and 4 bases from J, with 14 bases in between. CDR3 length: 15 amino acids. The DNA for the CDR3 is TGTGCCAGCAGCTTAACCTCCGCCGCAGGCACTGAAGCTTTCTTT. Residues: CASSLTSAAGTEAFF.

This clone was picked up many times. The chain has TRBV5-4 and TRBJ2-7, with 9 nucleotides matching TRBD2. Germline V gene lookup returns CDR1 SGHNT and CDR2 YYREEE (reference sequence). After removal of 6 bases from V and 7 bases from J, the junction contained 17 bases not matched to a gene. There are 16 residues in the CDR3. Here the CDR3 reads CASTLGVVAGVREQYF. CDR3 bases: TGTGCCAGCACCCTTGGGGTGGTAGCGGGAGTAAGGGAGCAGTACTTC.

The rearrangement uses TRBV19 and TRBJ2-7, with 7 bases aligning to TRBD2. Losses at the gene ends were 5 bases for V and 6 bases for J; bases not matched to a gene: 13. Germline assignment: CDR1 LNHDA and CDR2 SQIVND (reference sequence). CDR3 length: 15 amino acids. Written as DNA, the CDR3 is TGTGCCAGTAGTTTAAAGCGGGACCCCCCCCTCGAGCAGTACTTC. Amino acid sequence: CASSLKRDPPLEQYF. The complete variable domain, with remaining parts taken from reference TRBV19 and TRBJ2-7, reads DGGITQSPKYLFRKEGQNVTLSCEQNLNHDAMYWYRQDPGQGLRLIYYSQIVNDFQKGDIAEGYSVSREKKESFPLTVTSAQKNPTAFYLCASSLKRDPPLEQYFGPGTRLTVT.

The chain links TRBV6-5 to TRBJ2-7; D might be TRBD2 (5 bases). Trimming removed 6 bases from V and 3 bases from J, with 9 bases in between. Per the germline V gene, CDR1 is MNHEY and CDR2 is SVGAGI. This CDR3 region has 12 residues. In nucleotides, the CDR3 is TGTGCCAGCAGCCGGACTCTCTACGAGCAGTACTTC. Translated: CASSRTLYEQYF.

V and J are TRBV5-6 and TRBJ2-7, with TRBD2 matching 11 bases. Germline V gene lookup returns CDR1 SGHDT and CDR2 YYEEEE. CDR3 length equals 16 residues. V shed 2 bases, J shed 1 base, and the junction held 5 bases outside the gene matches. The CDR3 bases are TGTGCCAGCAGCTTTGAGGGGACTAGCGGATCCTACGAGCAGTACTTC. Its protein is CASSFEGTSGSYEQYF.

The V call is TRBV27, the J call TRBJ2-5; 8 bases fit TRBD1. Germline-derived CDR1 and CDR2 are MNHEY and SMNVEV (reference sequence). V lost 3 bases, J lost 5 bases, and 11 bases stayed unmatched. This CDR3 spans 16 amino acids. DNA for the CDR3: TGTGCCAGCAGTTTCACCAATCAGGGGGCAGGGGAGACCCAGTACTTC. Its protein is CASSFTNQGAGETQYF.

The CDR3 is CASSLWTSGSHEQYF. The CDR3 DNA reads TGTGCCAGCAGCTTATGGACTAGCGGGAGTCACGAGCAGTACTTC. The chain joins TRBV5-6 to TRBJ2-7; 13 bases agree with TRBD2. Germline lookup yields CDR1 SGHDT and CDR2 YYEEEE. CDR3 length equals 15 residues. J was trimmed by 5 bases and V by 2 bases; bases with no gene match: 4.

The CDR3, as DNA: TGTGCCATTAACAGGGACAGGGGGCTATGGTATGGCTACACCTTC. As protein: CAINRDRGLWYGYTF. The chain recombines TRBV28 with TRBJ1-2, with 12 bases matching TRBD1. V lost 10 bases, J lost 5 bases, and 11 bases stayed unmatched. The V gene's germline CDR1 is MDHEN and CDR2 SYDVKM. The CDR3 consists of 15 residues.

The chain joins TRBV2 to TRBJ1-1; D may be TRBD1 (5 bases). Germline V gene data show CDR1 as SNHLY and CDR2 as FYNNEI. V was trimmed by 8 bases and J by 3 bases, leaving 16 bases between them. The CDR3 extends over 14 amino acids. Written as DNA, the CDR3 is TGTGCCAGCCGGGGGATAAGCGTATACACTGAAGCTTTCTTT. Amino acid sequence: CASRGISVYTEAFF.

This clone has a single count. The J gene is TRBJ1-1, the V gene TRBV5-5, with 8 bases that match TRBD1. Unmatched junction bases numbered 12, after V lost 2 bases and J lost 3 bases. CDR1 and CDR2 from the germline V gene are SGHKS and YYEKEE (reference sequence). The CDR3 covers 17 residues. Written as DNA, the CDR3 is TGTGCCAGCAGCTTACCGGAGGGCAGGGGGCTCGACACTGAAGCTTTCTTT. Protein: CASSLPEGRGLDTEAFF.